This record covers a single T cell receptor (beta chain). The antigen remains undetermined. PCR employed 60 Vbeta and 13 Jbeta primers. The method was immunoSEQ multiplex PCR; TCRdb's version includes in-frame clones alone and lacks a portion of them. The sample carries roughly 99,000 clones, 81% recorded once. This record comes from a study of cytomegalovirus exposure and HLA in healthy donors. Findings and limits, study-wide: Being productive about 87% or about 30% of the time was typical of most TCR beta V segments in an earlier analysis. Later, an analysis showed that TCR beta chains associated with HLA were more clonally expanded than others that were equally common.

The TCR sequence derives from a young man in good health and CMV-seronegative. Sequenced sample: PBMCs.

CDR3 region: CASRSWTGPNQPQHF. The CDR3 bases are TGTGCCAGCAGGTCCTGGACAGGACCTAATCAGCCCCAGCATTTT. The chain links TRBV6-5 to TRBJ1-5; 7 bases line up with TRBD1. The CDR3 is 15 residues long. V dropped 6 bases and J dropped 4; count of bases not matched to a gene: 9. Germline-derived CDR1 and CDR2 are MNHEY and SVGAGI.